Following are 3 T cell receptor beta chains from one sample sequenced in a study of blood T cell repertoires in COVID-19. The protocol was immunoSEQ multiplex PCR, while the TCRdb copy is restricted to in-frame clones and leaves out a portion. The sample lists 350,000 to 450,000 clones, around 85% seen once, with 3% to 4% in the top ten. Sample: peripheral blood. The source is a young woman with acute or convalescent COVID-19.

This rearrangement joins TRBV30 to TRBJ1-3; 9 bases line up with TRBD1. Trimming cost V 2 bases and J 0 bases; bases outside gene matches: 2. Germline V lookup: CDR1 GTSNPN, CDR2 SVGIG (reference sequence). This CDR3 has 15 amino acids. The CDR3 nucleotides read TGTGCCTGGAGTAAGGACAGGGGCTCTGGAAACACCATATATTTT. It specifies CAWSKDRGSGNTIYF. Together with reference TRBV30 and TRBJ1-3, the CDR3 gives the full variable domain: SQTIHQWPATLVQPVGSPLSLECTVEGTSNPNLYWYRQAAGRGLQLLFYSVGIGQISSEVPQNLSASRPQDRQFILSSKKLLLSDSGFYLCAWSKDRGSGNTIYFGEGSWLTVV.

V and J are TRBV19 and TRBJ1-2; 7 nucleotides line up with TRBD1. Trimming took 5 bases from V and 4 from J; bases not matched to a gene: 7. Germline V gene lookup returns CDR1 LNHDA and CDR2 SQIVND (reference sequence). This CDR3 has 14 residues. As DNA, the CDR3 is TGTGCCAGTAGTCTCACGGGACAGTCCTATGGCTACACCTTC. Translation: CASSLTGQSYGYTF.

The genes are TRBV28 and TRBJ1-5, with 10 bases identical to TRBD1. The J segment lost 4 bases and the V segment lost 6 bases, leaving 9 bases of the junction unmatched. The CDR3 has 16 amino acids. Per germline, CDR1 MDHEN and CDR2 SYDVKM. CDR3 sequence (DNA): TGTGCCAGCAGCGATGGGGACAGGGGCCTAAATCAGCCCCAGCATTTT. Translation gives CASSDGDRGLNQPQHF.